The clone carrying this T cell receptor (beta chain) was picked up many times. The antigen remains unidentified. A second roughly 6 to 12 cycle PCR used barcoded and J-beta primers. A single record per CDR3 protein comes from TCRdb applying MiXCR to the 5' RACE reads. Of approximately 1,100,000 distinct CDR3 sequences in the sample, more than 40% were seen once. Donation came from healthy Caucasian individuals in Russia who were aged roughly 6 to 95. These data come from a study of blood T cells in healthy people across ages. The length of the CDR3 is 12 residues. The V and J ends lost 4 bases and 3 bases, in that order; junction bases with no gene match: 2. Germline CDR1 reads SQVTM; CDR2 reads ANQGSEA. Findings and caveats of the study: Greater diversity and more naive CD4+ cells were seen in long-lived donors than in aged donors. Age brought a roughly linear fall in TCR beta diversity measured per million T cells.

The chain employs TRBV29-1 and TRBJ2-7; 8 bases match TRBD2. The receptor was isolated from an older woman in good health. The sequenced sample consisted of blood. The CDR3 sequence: CSVGTSGYEQYF. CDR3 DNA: TGCAGCGTTGGTACTAGCGGCTACGAGCAGTACTTC.